Following are 3 T cell receptor beta chains from one sample sequenced in a study of neurological immune-mediated disorders. Each CDR3 protein gets one entry after TCRdb re-called the 5' RACE reads with MiXCR. This sample has tens of thousands of distinct CDR3 sequences, with under 2.5% found just once. The source material was PBMCs. The receptor set was obtained from a man aged 50 to 60 with multiple sclerosis.

The table lists this clonotype with many counts. The rearrangement uses TRBV19 and TRBJ1-6; TRBD1 is a possible D gene (5 bases). V gave up 7 bases and J gave up 8 bases, with 12 bases separating them. Germline CDR1 is LNHDA and CDR2 is SQIVND (reference sequence). This CDR3 has 13 residues. This CDR3 is CASTTRVDSPLHF. In nucleotides, the CDR3 is TGTGCCAGTACTACCAGGGTGGATTCACCCCTCCACTTT. Drawing the rest from reference TRBV19 and TRBJ1-6, the complete variable domain is DGGITQSPKYLFRKEGQNVTLSCEQNLNHDAMYWYRQDPGQGLRLIYYSQIVNDFQKGDIAEGYSVSREKKESFPLTVTSAQKNPTAFYLCASTTRVDSPLHFGNGTRLTVT.

This clonotype was picked up many times. The V gene is TRBV7-2, the J gene TRBJ2-7; 8 nucleotides agree with TRBD2. The CDR3 is 15 amino acids. V trimming: 5 bases; J trimming: 1 base; junction bases outside the gene matches: 7. The germline CDR1 and CDR2 sequences are SGHTA and FQGNSA. The CDR3 sequence: CASSPLGLASYEQYF. In nucleotides, the CDR3 is TGTGCCAGCAGCCCTCTTGGACTAGCATCCTACGAGCAGTACTTC.

This clonotype was seen ten or more times. This sequence joins TRBV30 and TRBJ1-1; D is uncertain. Germline assignment: CDR1 GTSNPN and CDR2 SVGIG (reference sequence). The CDR3 spans 14 residues. Trimming took off 0 bases at V and 1 base at J, with 9 bases between the two ends. CDR3 coding DNA: TGTGCCTGGAGTGTGGATGTACCGAACACTGAAGCTTTCTTT. Its translation is CAWSVDVPNTEAFF.